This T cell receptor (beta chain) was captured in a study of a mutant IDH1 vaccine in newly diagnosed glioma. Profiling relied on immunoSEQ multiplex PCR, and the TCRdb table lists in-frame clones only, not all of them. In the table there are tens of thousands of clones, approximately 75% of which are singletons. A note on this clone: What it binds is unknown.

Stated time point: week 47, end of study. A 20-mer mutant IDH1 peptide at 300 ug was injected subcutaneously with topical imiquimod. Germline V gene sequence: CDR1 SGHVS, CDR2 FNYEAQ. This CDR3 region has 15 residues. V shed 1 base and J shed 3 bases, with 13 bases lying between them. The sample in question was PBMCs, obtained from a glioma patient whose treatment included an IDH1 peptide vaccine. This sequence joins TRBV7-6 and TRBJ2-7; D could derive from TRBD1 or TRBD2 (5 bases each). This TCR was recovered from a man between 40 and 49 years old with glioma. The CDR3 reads CASSLVRSGGYEQYF. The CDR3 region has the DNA TGTGCCAGCAGCTTAGTTCGTAGTGGGGGCTACGAGCAGTACTTC.